This T cell receptor beta chain was identified in a study of CD8 T cells in ankylosing spondylitis. Study-level results: What appeared characteristic of ankylosing spondylitis blood was a TCR beta motif of seven to nine highly homologous variants. Researchers reportedly found disease-linked clones significantly enriched in matched ankylosing spondylitis synovial fluid.

TCRdb reprocessed the 5' RACE reads with MiXCR, giving one entry per CDR3 protein. The sample holds approximately 240,000 distinct CDR3 sequences, roughly a quarter seen once. CDR1 WNHNN and CDR2 SYGVQD come from the germline V gene (reference sequence). The CDR3 has 14 residues. Trimming cost V 0 bases and J 4 bases, with 10 bases left between them. Remarks on this clonotype: Its antigen is currently unknown.

This chain joins TRBV10-1 and TRBJ2-7; no reliable D call. The sample comprised blood, either unsorted or a sorted T cell fraction (not recorded which). The sequence came from a male donor with ankylosing spondylitis or in good health (not recorded which). In nucleotides, the CDR3 is TGCGCCAGCAGTGAGTCTCCAGCTTCTTACGAGCAGTACTTC. Encoded protein: CASSESPASYEQYF.